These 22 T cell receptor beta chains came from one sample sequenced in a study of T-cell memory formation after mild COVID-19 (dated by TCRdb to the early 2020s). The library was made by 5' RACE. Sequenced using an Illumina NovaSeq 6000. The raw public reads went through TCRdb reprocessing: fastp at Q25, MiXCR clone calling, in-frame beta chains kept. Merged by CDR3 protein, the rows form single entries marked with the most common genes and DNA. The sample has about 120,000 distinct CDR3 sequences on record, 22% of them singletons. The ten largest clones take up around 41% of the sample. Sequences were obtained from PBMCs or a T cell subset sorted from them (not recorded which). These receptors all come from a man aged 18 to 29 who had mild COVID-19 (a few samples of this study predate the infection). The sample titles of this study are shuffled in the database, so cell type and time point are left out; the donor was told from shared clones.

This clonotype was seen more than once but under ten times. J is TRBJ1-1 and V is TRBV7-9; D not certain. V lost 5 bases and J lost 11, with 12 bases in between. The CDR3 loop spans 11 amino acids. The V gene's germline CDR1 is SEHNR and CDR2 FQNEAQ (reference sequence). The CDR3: CASSRGVWAFF. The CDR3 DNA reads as TGTGCCAGCAGCCGGGGAGTATGGGCTTTCTTT.

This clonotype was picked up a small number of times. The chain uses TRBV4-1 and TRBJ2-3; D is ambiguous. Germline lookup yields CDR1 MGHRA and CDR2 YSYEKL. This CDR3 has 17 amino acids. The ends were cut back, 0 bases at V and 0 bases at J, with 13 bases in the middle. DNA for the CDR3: TGCGCCAGCAGCCAAGATGTTCCGTCTTCTAGCACAGATACGCAGTATTTT. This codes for CASSQDVPSSSTDTQYF.

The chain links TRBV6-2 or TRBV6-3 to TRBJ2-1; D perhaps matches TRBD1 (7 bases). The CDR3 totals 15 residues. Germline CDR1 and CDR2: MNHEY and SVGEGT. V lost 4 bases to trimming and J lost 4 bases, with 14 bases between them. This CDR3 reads CASSLTGSGYNEQFF. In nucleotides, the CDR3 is TGTGCCAGCAGTTTGACAGGGAGCGGGTACAATGAGCAGTTCTTC.

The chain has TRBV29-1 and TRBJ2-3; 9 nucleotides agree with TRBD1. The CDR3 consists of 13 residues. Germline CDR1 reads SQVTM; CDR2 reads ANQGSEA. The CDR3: CSVPGQGADTQYF. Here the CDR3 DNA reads TGCAGTGTTCCGGGACAGGGAGCAGATACGCAGTATTTT.

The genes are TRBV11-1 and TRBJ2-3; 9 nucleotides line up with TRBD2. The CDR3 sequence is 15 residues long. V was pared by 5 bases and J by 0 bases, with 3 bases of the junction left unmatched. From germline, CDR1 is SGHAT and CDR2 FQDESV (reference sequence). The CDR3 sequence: CASSQGTSSTDTQYF. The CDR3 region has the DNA TGTGCCAGCAGCCAGGGGACTAGCAGCACAGATACGCAGTATTTT. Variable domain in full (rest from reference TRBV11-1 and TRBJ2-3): EAEVAQSPRYKITEKSQAVAFWCDPISGHATLYWYRQILGQGPELLVQFQDESVVDDSQLPKDRFSAERLKGVDSTLKIQPAELGDSAMYLCASSQGTSSTDTQYFGPGTRLTVL.

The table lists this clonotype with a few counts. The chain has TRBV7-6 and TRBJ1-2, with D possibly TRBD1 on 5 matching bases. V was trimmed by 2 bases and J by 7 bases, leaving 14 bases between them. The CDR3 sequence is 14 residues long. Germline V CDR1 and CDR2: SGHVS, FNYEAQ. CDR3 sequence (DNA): TGTGCCAGCAGCTTACTAGGGGCGAGGGGTGGCTACACCTTC. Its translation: CASSLLGARGGYTF.

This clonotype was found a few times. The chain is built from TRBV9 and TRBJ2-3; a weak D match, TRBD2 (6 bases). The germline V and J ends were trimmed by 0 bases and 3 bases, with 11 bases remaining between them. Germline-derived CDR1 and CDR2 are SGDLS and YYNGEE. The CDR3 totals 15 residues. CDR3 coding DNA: TGTGCCAGCAGCGTAGGCCTAGCGCAGACAGATACGCAGTATTTT. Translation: CASSVGLAQTDTQYF. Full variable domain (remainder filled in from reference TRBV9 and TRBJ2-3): DSGVTQTPKHLITATGQRVTLRCSPRSGDLSVYWYQQSLDQGLQFLIQYYNGEERAKGNILERFSAQQFPDLHSELNLSSLELGDSALYFCASSVGLAQTDTQYFGPGTRLTVL.

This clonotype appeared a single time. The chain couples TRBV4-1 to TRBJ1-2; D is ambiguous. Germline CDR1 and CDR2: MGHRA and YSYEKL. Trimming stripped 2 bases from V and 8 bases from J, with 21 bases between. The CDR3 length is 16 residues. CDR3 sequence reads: CASSQYTGEATYGYTF. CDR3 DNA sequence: TGCGCCAGCAGCCAATATACCGGGGAAGCTACGTACGGCTACACCTTC.

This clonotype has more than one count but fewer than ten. CDR3 nucleotide sequence: TGTGCCAGCAGTTTACGACCACGCCGAGAGACCCAGTACTTC. This translates into CASSLRPRRETQYF. The chain employs TRBV12-3 or TRBV12-4 and TRBJ2-5; D unclear. CDR3 length: 14 residues. Trimming took 2 bases from V and 4 from J, leaving 11 bases between them.

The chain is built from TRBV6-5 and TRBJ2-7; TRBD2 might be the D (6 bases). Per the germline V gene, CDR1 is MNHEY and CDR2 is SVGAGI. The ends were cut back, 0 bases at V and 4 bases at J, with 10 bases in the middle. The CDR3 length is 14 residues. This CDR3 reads CASSYSIGGYEQYV. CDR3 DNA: TGTGCCAGCAGTTACTCGATTGGAGGGTACGAGCAGTACGTC.

The CDR3 is CSARRKRTGELFF. The CDR3 DNA reads as TGCAGTGCTAGACGAAAACGTACCGGGGAGCTGTTTTTT. This sequence joins TRBV20-1 and TRBJ2-2; D uncertain. The ends were cut back, 2 bases at V and 5 bases at J, with 9 bases in the middle. Germline CDR1 is DFQATT and CDR2 is SNEGSKA (reference sequence). The CDR3 has 13 residues.

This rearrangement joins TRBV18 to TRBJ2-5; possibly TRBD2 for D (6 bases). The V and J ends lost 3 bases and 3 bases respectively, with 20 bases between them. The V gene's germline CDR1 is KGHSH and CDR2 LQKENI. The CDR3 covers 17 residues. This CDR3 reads CASSPRGVREPKETQYF. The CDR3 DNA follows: TGTGCCAGCTCACCCCGGGGTGTCCGGGAGCCCAAAGAGACCCAGTACTTC.

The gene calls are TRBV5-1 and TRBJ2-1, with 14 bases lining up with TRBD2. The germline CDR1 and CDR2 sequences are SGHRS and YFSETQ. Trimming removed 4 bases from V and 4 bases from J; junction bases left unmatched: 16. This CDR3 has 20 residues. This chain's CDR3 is CASSHRTSGGSVSTYNEQFF. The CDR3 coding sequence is TGCGCCAGCAGCCACAGGACTAGCGGGGGGTCTGTTTCGACTTACAATGAGCAGTTCTTC.

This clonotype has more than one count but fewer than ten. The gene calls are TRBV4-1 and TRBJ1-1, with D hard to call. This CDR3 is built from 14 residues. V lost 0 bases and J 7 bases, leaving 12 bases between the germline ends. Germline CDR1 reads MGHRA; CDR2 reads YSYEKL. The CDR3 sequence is CASSQDYVAYEAFF. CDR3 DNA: TGCGCCAGCAGCCAAGATTATGTGGCATATGAAGCTTTCTTT.

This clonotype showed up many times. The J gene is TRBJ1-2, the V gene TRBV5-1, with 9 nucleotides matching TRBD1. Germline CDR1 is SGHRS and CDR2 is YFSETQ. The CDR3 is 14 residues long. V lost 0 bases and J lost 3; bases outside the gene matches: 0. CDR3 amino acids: CASSLGQGDYGYTF. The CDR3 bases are TGCGCCAGCAGCTTGGGACAGGGGGACTATGGCTACACCTTC.

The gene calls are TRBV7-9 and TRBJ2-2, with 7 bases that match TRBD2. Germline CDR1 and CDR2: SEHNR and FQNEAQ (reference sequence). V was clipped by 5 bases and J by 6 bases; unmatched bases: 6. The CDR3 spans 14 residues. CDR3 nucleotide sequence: TGTGCCAGCAGCCCAAGCGGGGACGCCGGGGAGCTGTTTTTT. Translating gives CASSPSGDAGELFF. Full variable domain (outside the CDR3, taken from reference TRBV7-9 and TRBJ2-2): DTGVSQNPRHKITKRGQNVTFRCDPISEHNRLYWYRQTLGQGPEFLTYFQNEAQLEKSRLLSDRFSAERPKGSFSTLEIQRTEQGDSAMYLCASSPSGDAGELFFGEGSRLTVL.

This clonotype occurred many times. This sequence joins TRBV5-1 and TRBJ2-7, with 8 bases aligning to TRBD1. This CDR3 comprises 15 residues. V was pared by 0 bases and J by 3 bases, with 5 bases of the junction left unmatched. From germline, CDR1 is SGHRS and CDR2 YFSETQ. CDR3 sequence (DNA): TGCGCCAGCAGCTTGGGTGGACAGGGCCACTACGAGCAGTACGTC. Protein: CASSLGGQGHYEQYV.

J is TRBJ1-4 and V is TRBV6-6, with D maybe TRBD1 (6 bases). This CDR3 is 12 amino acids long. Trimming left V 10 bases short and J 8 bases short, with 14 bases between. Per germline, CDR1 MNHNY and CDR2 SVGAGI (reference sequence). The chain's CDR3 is CAIDAGGEKLFF. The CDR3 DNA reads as TGTGCCATCGACGCCGGGGGCGAAAAACTGTTTTTT.

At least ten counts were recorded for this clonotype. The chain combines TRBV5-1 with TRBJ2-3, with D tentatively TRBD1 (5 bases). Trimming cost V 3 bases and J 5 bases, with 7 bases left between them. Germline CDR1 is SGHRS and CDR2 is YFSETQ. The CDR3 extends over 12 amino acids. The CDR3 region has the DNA TGCGCCAGCAGCTACGACAGAGATACGCAGTATTTT. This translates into CASSYDRDTQYF.

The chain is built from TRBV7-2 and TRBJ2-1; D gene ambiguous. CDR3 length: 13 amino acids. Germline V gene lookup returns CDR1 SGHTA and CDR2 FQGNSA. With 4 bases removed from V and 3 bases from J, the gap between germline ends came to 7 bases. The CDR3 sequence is CASSSRVYNEQFF. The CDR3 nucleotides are TGTGCCAGCAGCTCCCGGGTCTACAATGAGCAGTTCTTC.

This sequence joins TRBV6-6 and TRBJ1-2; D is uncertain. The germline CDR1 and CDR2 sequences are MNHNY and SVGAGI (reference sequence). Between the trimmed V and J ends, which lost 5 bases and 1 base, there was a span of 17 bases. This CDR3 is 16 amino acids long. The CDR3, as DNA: TGTGCCAGCAGTCCAGTAGGACGGAGAATTAACTATGGCTACACCTTC. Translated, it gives CASSPVGRRINYGYTF.

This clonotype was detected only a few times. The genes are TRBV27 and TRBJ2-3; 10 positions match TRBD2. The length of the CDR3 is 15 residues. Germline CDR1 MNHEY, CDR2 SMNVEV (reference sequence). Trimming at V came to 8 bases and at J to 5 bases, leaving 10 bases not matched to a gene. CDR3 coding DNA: TGTGCCAGCGCCACAGCGGGGGGGCGGGTAGATACGCAGTATTTT. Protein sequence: CASATAGGRVDTQYF.